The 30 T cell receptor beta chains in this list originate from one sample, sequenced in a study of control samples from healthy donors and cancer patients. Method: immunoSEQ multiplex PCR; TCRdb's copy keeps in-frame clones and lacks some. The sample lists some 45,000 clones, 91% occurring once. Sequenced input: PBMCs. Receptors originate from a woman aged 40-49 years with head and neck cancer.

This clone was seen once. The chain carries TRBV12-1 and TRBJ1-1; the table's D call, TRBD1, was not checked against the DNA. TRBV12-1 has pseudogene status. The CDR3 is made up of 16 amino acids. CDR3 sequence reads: CASSLSNRDSITEAFF. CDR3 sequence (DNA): TGTGCCAGCAGCCTGTCGAACAGGGATAGTATCACTGAAGCTTTCTTT.

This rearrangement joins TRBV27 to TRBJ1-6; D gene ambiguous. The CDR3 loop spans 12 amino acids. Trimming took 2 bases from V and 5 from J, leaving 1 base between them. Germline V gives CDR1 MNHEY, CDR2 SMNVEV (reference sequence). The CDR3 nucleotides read TGTGCCAGCAGTTTACATAATTCACCCCTCCACTTT. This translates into CASSLHNSPLHF.

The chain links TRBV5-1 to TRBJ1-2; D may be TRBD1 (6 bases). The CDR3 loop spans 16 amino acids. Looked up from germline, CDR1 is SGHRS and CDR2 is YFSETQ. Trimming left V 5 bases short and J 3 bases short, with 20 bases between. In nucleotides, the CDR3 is TGCGCCAGCAGGACAGGTCTACCCAGCTCCCACTATGGCTACACCTTC. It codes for CASRTGLPSSHYGYTF.

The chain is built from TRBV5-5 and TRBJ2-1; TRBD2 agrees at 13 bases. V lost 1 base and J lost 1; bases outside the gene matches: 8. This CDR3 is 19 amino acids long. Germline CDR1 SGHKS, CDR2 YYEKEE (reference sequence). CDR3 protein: CASSLFGLAGVVSYNEQFF. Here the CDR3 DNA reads TGTGCCAGCAGCTTGTTCGGACTAGCGGGAGTCGTATCCTACAATGAGCAGTTCTTC. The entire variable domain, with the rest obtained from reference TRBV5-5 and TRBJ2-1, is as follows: DAGVTQSPTHLIKTRGQQVTLRCSPISGHKSVSWYQQVLGQGPQFIFQYYEKEERGRGNFPDRFSARQFPNYSSELNVNALLLGDSALYLCASSLFGLAGVVSYNEQFFGPGTRLTVL.

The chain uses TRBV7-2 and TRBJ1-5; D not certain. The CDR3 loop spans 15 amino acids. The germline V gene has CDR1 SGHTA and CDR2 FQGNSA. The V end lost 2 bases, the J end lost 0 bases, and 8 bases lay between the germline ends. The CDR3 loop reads CASSLWRDSNQPQHF. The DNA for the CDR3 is TGTGCCAGCAGCTTATGGCGGGATAGCAATCAGCCCCAGCATTTT.

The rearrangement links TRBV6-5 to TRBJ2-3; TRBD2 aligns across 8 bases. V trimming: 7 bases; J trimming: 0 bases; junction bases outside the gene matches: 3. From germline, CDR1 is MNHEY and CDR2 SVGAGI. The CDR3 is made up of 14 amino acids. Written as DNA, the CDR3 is TGTGCCAGCACCCGGGGGGGGAGCACAGATACGCAGTATTTT. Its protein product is CASTRGGSTDTQYF.

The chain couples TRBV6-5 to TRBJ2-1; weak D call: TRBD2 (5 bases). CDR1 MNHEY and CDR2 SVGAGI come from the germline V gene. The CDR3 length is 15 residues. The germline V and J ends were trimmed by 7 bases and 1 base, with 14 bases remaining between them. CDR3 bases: TGTGCCAGCAATAGCGACTGGCGGTCCTACAATGAGCAGTTCTTC. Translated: CASNSDWRSYNEQFF.

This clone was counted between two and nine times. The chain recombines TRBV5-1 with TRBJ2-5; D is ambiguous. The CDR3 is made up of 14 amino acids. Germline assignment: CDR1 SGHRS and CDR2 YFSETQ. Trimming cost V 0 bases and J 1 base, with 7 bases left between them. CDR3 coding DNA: TGCGCCAGCAGCTTGGCAAAAATCCAAGAGACCCAGTACTTC. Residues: CASSLAKIQETQYF.

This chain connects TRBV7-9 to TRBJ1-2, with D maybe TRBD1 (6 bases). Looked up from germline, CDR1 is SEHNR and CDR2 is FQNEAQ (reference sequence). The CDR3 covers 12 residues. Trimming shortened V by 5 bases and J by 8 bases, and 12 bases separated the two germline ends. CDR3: CASSAGEVGYTF. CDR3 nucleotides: TGTGCCAGCAGCGCAGGGGAGGTGGGCTACACCTTC.

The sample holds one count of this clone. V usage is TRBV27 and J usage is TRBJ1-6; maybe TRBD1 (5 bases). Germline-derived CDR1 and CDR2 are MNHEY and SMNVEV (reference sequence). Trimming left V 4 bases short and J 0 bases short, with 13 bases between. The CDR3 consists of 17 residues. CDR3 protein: CASSSWGVSSYNSPLHF. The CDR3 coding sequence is TGTGCCAGCAGTTCCTGGGGGGTGAGCTCCTATAATTCACCCCTCCACTTT.

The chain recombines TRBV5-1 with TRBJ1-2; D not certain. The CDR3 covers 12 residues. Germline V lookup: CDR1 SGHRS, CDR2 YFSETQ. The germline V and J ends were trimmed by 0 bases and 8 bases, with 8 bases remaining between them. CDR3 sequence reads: CASSLAGEGYTF. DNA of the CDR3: TGCGCCAGCAGCTTGGCCGGTGAGGGCTACACCTTC. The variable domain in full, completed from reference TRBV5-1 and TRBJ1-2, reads KAGVTQTPRYLIKTRGQQVTLSCSPISGHRSVSWYQQTPGQGLQFLFEYFSETQRNKGNFPGRFSGRQFSNSRSEMNVSTLELGDSALYLCASSLAGEGYTFGSGTRLTVV.

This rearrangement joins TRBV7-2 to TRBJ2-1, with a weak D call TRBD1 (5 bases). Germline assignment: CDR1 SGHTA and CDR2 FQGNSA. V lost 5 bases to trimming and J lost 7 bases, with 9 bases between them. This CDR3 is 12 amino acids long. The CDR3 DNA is TGTGCCAGCAGCGGTAGGGGAAATGAGCAGTTCTTC. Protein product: CASSGRGNEQFF.

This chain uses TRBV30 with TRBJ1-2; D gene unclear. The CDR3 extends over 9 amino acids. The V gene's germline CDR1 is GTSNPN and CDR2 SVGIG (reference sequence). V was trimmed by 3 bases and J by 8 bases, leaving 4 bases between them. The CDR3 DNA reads TGTGCCTGGAGACGGGGCTACACCTTC. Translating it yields CAWRRGYTF.

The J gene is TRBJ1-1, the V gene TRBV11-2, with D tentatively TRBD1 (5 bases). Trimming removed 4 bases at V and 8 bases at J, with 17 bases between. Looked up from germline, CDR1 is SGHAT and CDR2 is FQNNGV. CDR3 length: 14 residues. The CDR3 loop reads CASSSRRGRFEAFF. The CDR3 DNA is TGTGCCAGCAGCTCCCGTAGGGGCAGGTTCGAAGCTTTCTTT. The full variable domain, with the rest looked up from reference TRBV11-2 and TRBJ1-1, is EAGVAQSPRYKIIEKRQSVAFWCNPISGHATLYWYQQILGQGPKLLIQFQNNGVVDDSQLPKDRFSAERLKGVDSTLKIQPAKLEDSAVYLCASSSRRGRFEAFFGQGTRLTVV.

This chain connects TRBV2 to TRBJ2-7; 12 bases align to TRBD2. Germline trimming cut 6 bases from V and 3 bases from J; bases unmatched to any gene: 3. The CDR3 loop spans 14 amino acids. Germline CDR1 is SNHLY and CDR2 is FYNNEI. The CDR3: CASSRTSGVYEQYF. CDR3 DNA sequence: TGTGCCAGCAGCCGGACTAGCGGGGTCTACGAGCAGTACTTC.

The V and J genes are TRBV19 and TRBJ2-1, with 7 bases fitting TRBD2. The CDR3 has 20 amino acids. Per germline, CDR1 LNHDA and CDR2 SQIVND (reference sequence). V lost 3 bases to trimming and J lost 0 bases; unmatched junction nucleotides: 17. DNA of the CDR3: TGTGCCAGTAGTATCGGATTTTATGTAGCCGGCGGGAGCTCCTACAATGAGCAGTTCTTC. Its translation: CASSIGFYVAGGSSYNEQFF.

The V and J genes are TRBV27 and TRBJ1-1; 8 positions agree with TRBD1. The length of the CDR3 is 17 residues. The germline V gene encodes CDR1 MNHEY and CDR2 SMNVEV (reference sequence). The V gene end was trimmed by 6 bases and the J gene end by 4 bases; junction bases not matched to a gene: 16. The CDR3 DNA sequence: TGTGCCAGCAGATTAGGGACAGGTCCTCTAATTGGCACTGAAGCTTTCTTT. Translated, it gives CASRLGTGPLIGTEAFF.

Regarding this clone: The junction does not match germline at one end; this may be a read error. The CDR3 region has the DNA TGCGCCAGCAGCTTGGCCGGACAGGGTGCCCACTTC. It yields the protein CASSLAGQGAHF. The chain has TRBV5-1 and TRBJ2-7; 8 nucleotides agree with TRBD1. Looked up from germline, CDR1 is SGHRS and CDR2 is YFSETQ. The CDR3 covers 12 residues.

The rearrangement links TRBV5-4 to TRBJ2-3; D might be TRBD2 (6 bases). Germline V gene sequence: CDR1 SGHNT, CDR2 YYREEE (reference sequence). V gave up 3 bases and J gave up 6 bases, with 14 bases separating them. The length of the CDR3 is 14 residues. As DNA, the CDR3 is TGTGCCAGCAGCTGGGGGACTTACGCGGATACGCAGTATTTT. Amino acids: CASSWGTYADTQYF.

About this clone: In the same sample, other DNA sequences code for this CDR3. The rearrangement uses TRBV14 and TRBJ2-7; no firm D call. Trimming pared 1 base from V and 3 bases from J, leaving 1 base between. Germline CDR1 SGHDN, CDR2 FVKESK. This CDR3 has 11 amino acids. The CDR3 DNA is TGTGCCAGCAGCCAAGGCTACGAGCAGTACTTC. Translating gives CASSQGYEQYF.

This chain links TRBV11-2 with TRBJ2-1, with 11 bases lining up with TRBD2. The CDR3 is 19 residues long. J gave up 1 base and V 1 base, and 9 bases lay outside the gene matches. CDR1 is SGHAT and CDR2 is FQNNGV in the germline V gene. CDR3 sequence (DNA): TGTGCCAGCAGCTTAGGCCGCAAACTAGCGGGAGTTTCCTACAATGAGCAGTTCTTC. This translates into CASSLGRKLAGVSYNEQFF.

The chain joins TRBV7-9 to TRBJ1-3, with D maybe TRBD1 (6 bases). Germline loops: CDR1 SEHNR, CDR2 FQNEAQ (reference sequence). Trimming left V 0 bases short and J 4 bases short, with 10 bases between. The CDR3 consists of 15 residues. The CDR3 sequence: CASSLAGARGNTIYF. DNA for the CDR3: TGTGCCAGCAGCTTAGCGGGGGCGCGAGGAAACACCATATATTTT.

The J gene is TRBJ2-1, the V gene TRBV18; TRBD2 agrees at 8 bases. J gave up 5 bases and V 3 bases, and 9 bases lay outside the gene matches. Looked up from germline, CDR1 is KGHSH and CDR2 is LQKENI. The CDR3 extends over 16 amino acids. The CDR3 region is CASSPSPAGANNEQFF. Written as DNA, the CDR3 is TGTGCCAGCTCACCCAGTCCAGCGGGGGCGAACAATGAGCAGTTCTTC.

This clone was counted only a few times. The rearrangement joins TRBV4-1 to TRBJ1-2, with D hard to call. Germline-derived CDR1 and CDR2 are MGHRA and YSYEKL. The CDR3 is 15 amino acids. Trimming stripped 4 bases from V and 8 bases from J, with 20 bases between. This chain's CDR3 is CASSRVGPLSDGYTF. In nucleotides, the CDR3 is TGCGCCAGCAGCCGAGTAGGGCCGCTCTCGGACGGCTACACCTTC.

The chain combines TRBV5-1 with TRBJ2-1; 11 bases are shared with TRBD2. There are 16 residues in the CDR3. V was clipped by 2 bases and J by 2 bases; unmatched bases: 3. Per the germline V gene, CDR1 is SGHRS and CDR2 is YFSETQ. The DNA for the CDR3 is TGCGCCAGCAGCTTCTTTAGCGGGGGGGCCTACAATGAGCAGTTCTTC. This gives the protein CASSFFSGGAYNEQFF.

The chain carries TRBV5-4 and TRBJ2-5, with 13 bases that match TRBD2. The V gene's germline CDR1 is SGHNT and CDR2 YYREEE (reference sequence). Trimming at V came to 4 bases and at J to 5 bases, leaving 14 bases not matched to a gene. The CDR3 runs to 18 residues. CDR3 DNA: TGTGCCAGCAGCCTACCGGGACTAGCGGGATCCGGGGGGGAGACCCAGTACTTC. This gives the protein CASSLPGLAGSGGETQYF.

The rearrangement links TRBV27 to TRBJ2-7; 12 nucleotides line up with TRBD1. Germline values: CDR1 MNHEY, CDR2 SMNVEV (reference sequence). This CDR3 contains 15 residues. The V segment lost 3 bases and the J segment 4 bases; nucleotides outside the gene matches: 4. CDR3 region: CASSFGTGGGYEQYF. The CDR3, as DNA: TGTGCCAGCAGTTTCGGGACAGGGGGCGGGTACGAGCAGTACTTC.

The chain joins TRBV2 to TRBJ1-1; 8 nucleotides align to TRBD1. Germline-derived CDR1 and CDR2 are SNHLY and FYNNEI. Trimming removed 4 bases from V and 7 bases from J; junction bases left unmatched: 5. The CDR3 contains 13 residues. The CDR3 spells CASSGQGLGEAFF. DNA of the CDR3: TGTGCCAGCAGTGGACAGGGGTTAGGTGAAGCTTTCTTT.

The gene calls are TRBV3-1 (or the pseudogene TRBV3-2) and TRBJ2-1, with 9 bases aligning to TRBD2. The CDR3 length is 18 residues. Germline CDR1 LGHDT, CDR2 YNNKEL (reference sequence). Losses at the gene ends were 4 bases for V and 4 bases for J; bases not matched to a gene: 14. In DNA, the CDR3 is TGTGCCAGCAGCCCCCGGGGGCCGGTAGCGGGAGATTACAATGAGCAGTTCTTC. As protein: CASSPRGPVAGDYNEQFF.

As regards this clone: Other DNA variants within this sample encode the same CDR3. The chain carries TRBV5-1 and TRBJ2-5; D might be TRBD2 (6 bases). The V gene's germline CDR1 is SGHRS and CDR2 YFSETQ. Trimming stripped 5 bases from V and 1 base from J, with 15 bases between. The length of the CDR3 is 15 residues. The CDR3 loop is CASRQAGLSQETQYF. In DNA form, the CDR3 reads TGCGCCAGCAGACAGGCGGGACTGTCCCAAGAGACCCAGTACTTC.